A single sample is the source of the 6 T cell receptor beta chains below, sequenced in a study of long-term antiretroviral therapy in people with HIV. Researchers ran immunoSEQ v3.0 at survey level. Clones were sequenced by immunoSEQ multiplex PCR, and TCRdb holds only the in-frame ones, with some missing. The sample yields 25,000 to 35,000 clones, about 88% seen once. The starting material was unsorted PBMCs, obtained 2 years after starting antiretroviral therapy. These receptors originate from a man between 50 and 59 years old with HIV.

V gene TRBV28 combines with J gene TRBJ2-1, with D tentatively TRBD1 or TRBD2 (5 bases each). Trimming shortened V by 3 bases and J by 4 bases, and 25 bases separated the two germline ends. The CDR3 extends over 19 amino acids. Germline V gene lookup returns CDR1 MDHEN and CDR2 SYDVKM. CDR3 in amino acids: CASSFPTTTSRQNYNEQFF. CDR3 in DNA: TGTGCCAGCAGTTTCCCAACGACTACCTCCCGACAGAATTACAATGAGCAGTTCTTC.

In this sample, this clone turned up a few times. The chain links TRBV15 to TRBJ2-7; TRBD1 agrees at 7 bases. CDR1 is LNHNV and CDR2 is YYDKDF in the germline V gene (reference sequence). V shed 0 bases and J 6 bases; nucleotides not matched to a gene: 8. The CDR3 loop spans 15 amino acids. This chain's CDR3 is CATSRESQGIREQYF. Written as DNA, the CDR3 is TGTGCCACCAGCAGAGAATCACAGGGGATCCGCGAGCAGTACTTC.

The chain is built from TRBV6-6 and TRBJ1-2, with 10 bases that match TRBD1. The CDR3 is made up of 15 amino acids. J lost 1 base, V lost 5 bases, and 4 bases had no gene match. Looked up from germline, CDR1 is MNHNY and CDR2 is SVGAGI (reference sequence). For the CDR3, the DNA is TGTGCCAGCAGTGACGGACAGGGGGGTAACTATGGCTACACCTTC. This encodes CASSDGQGGNYGYTF.

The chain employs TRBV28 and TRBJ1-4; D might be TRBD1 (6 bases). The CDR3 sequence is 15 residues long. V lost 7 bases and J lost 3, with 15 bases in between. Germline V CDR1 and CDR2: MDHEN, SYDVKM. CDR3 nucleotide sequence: TGTGCCAGCAAGTGGGGGGCGGATGCTAATGAAAAACTGTTTTTT. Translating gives CASKWGADANEKLFF.

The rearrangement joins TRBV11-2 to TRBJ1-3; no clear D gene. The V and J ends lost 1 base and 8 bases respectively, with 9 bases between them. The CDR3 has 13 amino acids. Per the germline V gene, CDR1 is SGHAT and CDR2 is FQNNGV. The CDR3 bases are TGTGCCAGCAGCTTAGGAGCAGAGGACACCATATATTTT. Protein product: CASSLGAEDTIYF.

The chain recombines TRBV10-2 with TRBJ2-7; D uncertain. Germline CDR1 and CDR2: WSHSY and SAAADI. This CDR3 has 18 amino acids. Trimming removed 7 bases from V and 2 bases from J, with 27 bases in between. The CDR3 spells CASTGMFDGRDQTYEQYF. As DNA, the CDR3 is TGCGCCAGCACTGGTATGTTTGACGGAAGGGATCAAACCTACGAGCAGTACTTC.